The sequence of this T cell receptor (beta chain) was determined in a study of T cells in Graves' hyperthyroidism and ophthalmopathy. The CDR3 loop spans 15 amino acids. V lost 6 bases and J lost 4; bases outside the gene matches: 6. Germline V lookup: CDR1 MNHEY, CDR2 SMNVEV (reference sequence). Diagnoses were established using clinical symptoms, serum thyroxine and TRAb, thyroid ultrasound and orbital computed tomography. As concerns this clonotype: Its cognate antigen is unknown.

Whole-study findings and limits: The model foresaw ophthalmopathy a median around 6 months prior to onset. Expanded thyroid clonotypes (above 0.001) were mostly also found in blood. Ophthalmopathy and stable hyperthyroidism were separated by a 13 V-J model.

The source material, RNA transcripts, was used to amplify TCR beta CDR3 regions. HTBI primers were used for first-round RT-PCR of the TCR CDR3. TCRdb recomputed calls from the multiplex PCR reads with MiXCR, one row per CDR3 protein. The sample comprises 600,000 to 700,000 distinct CDR3 sequences, nearly 45% of which are singletons, and roughly 6.5% rests with the top ten. The V call is TRBV27, the J call TRBJ1-5; TRBD1 agrees at 10 bases. Sequencing used peripheral blood or thyroid tissue (not recorded which). The TCR sequence derives from an adult man with Graves' disease, either hyperthyroidism or ophthalmopathy (not recorded which). CDR3 DNA sequence: TGTGCCAGCAGGAAAGGACAGGGGGTAAATCAGCCCCAGCATTTT. Protein product: CASRKGQGVNQPQHF.